This T cell receptor beta chain was recorded in a study of graft-versus-host responses after intestinal transplantation. Looking at the study overall: Following induction with anti-thymocyte globulin, all recipients were given tacrolimus and steroids for two to four years. General study points: Recipient marrow harbored GvH clones, some of which surfaced first in ileum or blood.

Around 200,000 CFSE-labeled responder cells were plated with around 200,000 irradiated, violet-dye-labeled stimulator cells. The J segment lost 0 bases and the V segment lost 4 bases, leaving 5 bases of the junction unmatched. The CDR3 extends over 15 amino acids. Germline V gene sequence: CDR1 SGHNT, CDR2 YENEEA. Using immunoSEQ multiplex PCR, the repertoire was profiled, and TCRdb retains in-frame clones only, with some absent. This sample has around 8,000 clones, with around 30% found just once. This clone was seen a few times. The input for sequencing was alloreactive CD8+ T cells from a mixed lymphocyte reaction culture, taken before intestinal transplant. Subset here: CFSE-low proliferating T cells sorted from roughly 6-day pre-transplant mixed lymphocyte reaction (GvH or HvG direction). This receptor was obtained from a human patient who received an intestinal transplant. This sequence joins TRBV11-3 and TRBJ2-7; 8 positions agree with TRBD1. CDR3 sequence (DNA): TGTGCCAGCAGCTGGGGGGACAGGAGCTCCTACGAGCAGTACTTC. Translation: CASSWGDRSSYEQYF. Supplemented by reference TRBV11-3 and TRBJ2-7, the full variable domain reads EAGVVQSPRYKIIEKKQPVAFWCNPISGHNTLYWYLQNLGQGPELLIRYENEEAVDDSQLPKDRFSAERLKGVDSTLKIQPAELGDSAVYLCASSWGDRSSYEQYFGPGTRLTVT.